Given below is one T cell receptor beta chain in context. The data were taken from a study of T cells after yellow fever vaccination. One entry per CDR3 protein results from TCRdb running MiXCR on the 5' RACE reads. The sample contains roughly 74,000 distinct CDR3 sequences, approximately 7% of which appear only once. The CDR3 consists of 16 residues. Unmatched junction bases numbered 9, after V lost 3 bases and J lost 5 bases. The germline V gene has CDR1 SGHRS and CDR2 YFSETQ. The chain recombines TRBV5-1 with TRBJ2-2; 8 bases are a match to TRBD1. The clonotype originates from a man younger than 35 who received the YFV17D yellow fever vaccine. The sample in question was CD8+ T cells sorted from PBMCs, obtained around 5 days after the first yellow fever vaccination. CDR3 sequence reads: CASSSLTGARTGELFF. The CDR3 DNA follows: TGCGCCAGCAGCTCCTTGACAGGGGCCCGGACCGGGGAGCTGTTTTTT.